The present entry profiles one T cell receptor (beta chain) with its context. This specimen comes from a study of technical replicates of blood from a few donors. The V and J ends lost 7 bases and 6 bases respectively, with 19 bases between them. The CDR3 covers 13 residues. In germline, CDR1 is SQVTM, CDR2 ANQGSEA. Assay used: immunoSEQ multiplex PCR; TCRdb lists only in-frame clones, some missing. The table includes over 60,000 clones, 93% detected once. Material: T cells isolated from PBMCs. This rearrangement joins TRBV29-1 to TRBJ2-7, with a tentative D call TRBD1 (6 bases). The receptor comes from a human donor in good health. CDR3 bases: TGCAGCGCCAGCAGGGGAACGTTGGGCGAGCAGTACTTC. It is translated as CSASRGTLGEQYF.